Each of the 29 T cell receptor beta chains below was sequenced from the same sample in a study of cytomegalovirus exposure and HLA in healthy donors. The PCR ran on 60 Vbeta and 13 Jbeta primers. TCRdb keeps only in-frame clones here, not all; method: immunoSEQ multiplex PCR. The table records tens of thousands of clones, 60% to 85% of them present only once. The sequenced material came from PBMCs. The receptors here all came from a male donor in good health and CMV-seropositive.

CDR3: CASSLDRANNEKLFF. The CDR3, as DNA: TGTGCCAGCAGCTTGGACAGGGCTAATAATGAAAAACTGTTTTTT. The chain recombines TRBV7-2 with TRBJ1-4; the match to TRBD1 covers 8 bases. Germline loops: CDR1 SGHTA, CDR2 FQGNSA. The V segment lost 3 bases and the J segment 4 bases; nucleotides outside the gene matches: 4. The CDR3 runs 15 residues.

V and J are TRBV19 and TRBJ2-3; 8 bases are a match to TRBD2. The CDR3 runs 15 residues. V was pared by 4 bases and J by 0 bases, with 3 bases of the junction left unmatched. CDR1 and CDR2 (germline): LNHDA, SQIVND (reference sequence). The CDR3: CASSKLAVSTDTQYF. CDR3 nucleotide sequence: TGTGCCAGTAGTAAACTAGCGGTAAGCACAGATACGCAGTATTTT.

V is TRBV7-8 and J is TRBJ2-4; 12 nucleotides align to TRBD2. The CDR3 spans 20 residues. Germline V gives CDR1 SGHVS, CDR2 FQNEAQ. Trimming cost V 0 bases and J 0 bases; bases outside gene matches: 9. CDR3 in amino acids: CASSLARLAGDSIAKNIQYF. The CDR3, as DNA: TGTGCCAGCAGCTTAGCCCGACTAGCGGGGGATTCCATAGCCAAAAACATTCAGTACTTC.

V and J are TRBV6-5 and TRBJ2-5; D ambiguous. The germline CDR1 and CDR2 sequences are MNHEY and SVGAGI. The CDR3 covers 13 residues. Trimming left V 5 bases short and J 1 base short, with 8 bases between. CDR3 nucleotide sequence: TGTGCCAGCAGTCCCGACATCCAAGAGACCCAGTACTTC. Translated, it gives CASSPDIQETQYF.

The rearrangement joins TRBV7-3 to TRBJ1-2; D perhaps matches TRBD1 (6 bases). V was cut by 4 bases and J by 5 bases, with 17 bases left in between. Germline V gives CDR1 SGHTA, CDR2 FQGTGA. The CDR3 is made up of 15 amino acids. Here the CDR3 reads CASSSKQGPTYGYTF. The DNA of the CDR3 is TGTGCCAGCAGCTCTAAACAGGGCCCCACTTATGGCTACACCTTC.

This clone has a handful of counts. V is TRBV7-8 and J is TRBJ1-1, with TRBD1 identical over 10 bases. This CDR3 region has 14 residues. The germline gives CDR1 SGHVS, CDR2 FQNEAQ. The trim removed 3 bases at V and 4 bases at J, leaving 2 bases unmatched. CDR3 DNA sequence: TGTGCCAGCAGCTTCCGGACAGGGGGCACTGAAGCTTTCTTT. Translation: CASSFRTGGTEAFF.

V usage is TRBV9 and J usage is TRBJ1-2; TRBD1 agrees at 8 bases. This CDR3 comprises 14 residues. V lost 4 bases and J lost 8; bases outside the gene matches: 10. Germline CDR1 SGDLS, CDR2 YYNGEE. The CDR3 sequence is CASSPGQEGLGYTF. The CDR3 nucleotides read TGTGCCAGCAGCCCGGGACAGGAAGGGCTAGGCTACACCTTC.

The chain joins TRBV18 to TRBJ1-5, with a possible D match to TRBD1 (5 bases). Trimming took 2 bases from V and 3 from J, leaving 11 bases between them. The CDR3 totals 15 residues. The germline V gene has CDR1 KGHSH and CDR2 LQKENI. This CDR3 is CASSPAGLNNQPQHF. The CDR3 bases are TGTGCCAGCTCACCAGCAGGGTTGAACAATCAGCCCCAGCATTTT.

The chain recombines TRBV5-6 with TRBJ2-1; TRBD1 aligns across 8 bases. The CDR3 covers 17 residues. Unmatched junction bases numbered 12, after V lost 0 bases and J lost 7 bases. In germline, CDR1 is SGHDT, CDR2 YYEEEE. In DNA form, the CDR3 reads TGTGCCAGCAGCTTGGTGGGCGGGCAGGGGGCGAAGAATGAGCAGTTCTTC. Protein product: CASSLVGGQGAKNEQFF.

The genes are TRBV6-5 and TRBJ2-5, with D possibly being TRBD1 (7 bases). The DNA end is a closer match to TRBJ2-7, so the J assignment may be wrong. Per germline, CDR1 MNHEY and CDR2 SVGAGI. This CDR3 is 14 amino acids long. The CDR3 nucleotides are TGTGCCAGCAGTTACGGCAGGGGGGACGACGAGCAGTACTTC. Translating it yields CASSYGRGDDEQYF.

This chain links TRBV4-1 with TRBJ2-7; 10 positions match TRBD2. This CDR3 has 15 residues. The J segment lost 1 base and the V segment lost 6 bases, leaving 6 bases of the junction unmatched. Germline lookup yields CDR1 MGHRA and CDR2 YSYEKL. The CDR3 sequence: CASSLAGALSYEQYF. The CDR3 DNA reads as TGCGCCAGCAGTCTAGCGGGGGCCTTGTCCTACGAGCAGTACTTC.

The count of this clone is one. V is TRBV25-1 and J is TRBJ1-5; D gene ambiguous. CDR1 is MGHDK, CDR2 SYGVNS, per germline. This CDR3 spans 12 amino acids. V was pared by 4 bases and J by 4 bases, with 5 bases between. CDR3 in amino acids: CASSGGNQPQHF. The CDR3 DNA follows: TGTGCCAGCAGTGGCGGAAATCAGCCCCAGCATTTT. Combining the CDR3 with reference TRBV25-1 and TRBJ1-5 gives the whole variable domain EADIYQTPRYLVIGTGKKITLECSQTMGHDKMYWYQQDPGMELHLIHYSYGVNSTEKGDLSSESTVSRIRTEHFPLTLESARPSHTSQYLCASSGGNQPQHFGDGTRLSIL.

The V call is TRBV2, the J call TRBJ2-5; D perhaps matches TRBD1 (6 bases). Looked up from germline, CDR1 is SNHLY and CDR2 is FYNNEI. V lost 7 bases and J 4 bases, leaving 19 bases between the germline ends. The CDR3 totals 15 residues. This CDR3 is CASTRQEMPGETQYF. DNA for the CDR3: TGTGCCAGCACCCGACAGGAGATGCCAGGAGAGACCCAGTACTTC.

This sequence joins TRBV6-4 and TRBJ2-3; D might be TRBD2 (5 bases). This CDR3 contains 13 residues. From germline, CDR1 is MRHNA and CDR2 SNTAGT. With 2 bases removed from V and 8 bases from J, the gap between germline ends came to 11 bases. CDR3 DNA: TGTGCCAGCAGTGACCTGGGCGGAGGTACGCAGTATTTT. It translates to CASSDLGGGTQYF.

The rearrangement joins TRBV7-2 to TRBJ2-3, with 9 bases identical to TRBD2. Looked up from germline, CDR1 is SGHTA and CDR2 is FQGNSA. The CDR3 is 15 residues long. With V trimmed by 5 bases and J by 6 bases, 9 bases remained unmatched. CDR3 bases: TGTGCCAGCAGCCCTCGGGCTAGCGGGGCCGATACGCAGTATTTT. This gives the protein CASSPRASGADTQYF. The whole variable domain, remainder taken from reference TRBV7-2 and TRBJ2-3, is GAGVSQSPSNKVTEKGKDVELRCDPISGHTALYWYRQSLGQGLEFLIYFQGNSAPDKSGLPSDRFSAERTGGSVSTLTIQRTQQEDSAVYLCASSPRASGADTQYFGPGTRLTVL.

The chain's CDR3 is CASSSATGPNSPLHF. CDR3 in DNA: TGTGCCAGCAGCTCGGCGACAGGGCCTAATTCACCCCTCCACTTT. This rearrangement joins TRBV9 to TRBJ1-6; TRBD1 matches 7 bases. The trim removed 4 bases at V and 6 bases at J, leaving 7 bases unmatched. The CDR3 has 15 amino acids. The germline V gene encodes CDR1 SGDLS and CDR2 YYNGEE.

This clone has only a few counts. This rearrangement joins TRBV4-1 to TRBJ1-1, with 9 bases lining up with TRBD1. Germline V CDR1 and CDR2: MGHRA, YSYEKL. After removal of 0 bases from V and 1 base from J, the junction contained 0 bases not matched to a gene. The CDR3 consists of 15 residues. CDR3 residues: CASSQEDRGNTEAFF. CDR3 coding DNA: TGCGCCAGCAGCCAAGAGGACAGGGGGAACACTGAAGCTTTCTTT.

This chain uses TRBV6-6 with TRBJ1-1; D ambiguous. With 0 bases removed from V and 1 base from J, the gap between germline ends came to 12 bases. This CDR3 has 16 amino acids. Germline CDR1 MNHNY, CDR2 SVGAGI (reference sequence). CDR3 DNA sequence: TGTGCCAGCAGTTACTCGAAAAGTCGGTCGAACACTGAAGCTTTCTTT. As protein: CASSYSKSRSNTEAFF.

The V gene is TRBV28, the J gene TRBJ1-4; TRBD1 aligns across 7 bases. The J segment lost 3 bases and the V segment lost 6 bases, leaving 7 bases of the junction unmatched. Germline assignment: CDR1 MDHEN and CDR2 SYDVKM. This CDR3 region has 15 residues. The CDR3 coding sequence is TGTGCCAGCAGGGAGACAGGGCCTCCTAATGAAAAACTGTTTTTT. The encoded protein is CASRETGPPNEKLFF.

This chain joins TRBV9 and TRBJ2-3, with 9 bases aligning to TRBD2. Germline-derived CDR1 and CDR2 are SGDLS and YYNGEE. With 0 bases clipped from V and 4 bases from J, the junction kept 6 bases outside the gene matches. The CDR3 length is 16 residues. The CDR3: CASSVGAGGESDTQYF. In nucleotides, the CDR3 is TGTGCCAGCAGCGTAGGGGCGGGGGGGGAATCAGATACGCAGTATTTT.

The chain combines TRBV7-9 with TRBJ2-7; TRBD1 agrees at 11 bases. The junction had 6 bases not matched to a gene; V was cut back by 4 bases and J by 7 bases. The germline V gene has CDR1 SEHNR and CDR2 FQNEAQ (reference sequence). This CDR3 is 14 amino acids long. CDR3 protein: CASSSWTGGGEQYF. The CDR3 DNA is TGTGCCAGCAGCTCGTGGACAGGGGGCGGTGAGCAGTACTTC.

The rearrangement uses TRBV5-4 and TRBJ1-1; tentatively, D is TRBD1 (5 bases). The CDR3 is 15 residues long. CDR1 SGHNT and CDR2 YYREEE come from the germline V gene (reference sequence). The V gene lost 6 bases and the J gene lost 1 base, with 16 bases spanning the gap. CDR3 nucleotides: TGTGCCAGCACCACTGTGGGGCAGAGGAACACTGAAGCTTTCTTT. It yields the protein CASTTVGQRNTEAFF. Drawing the rest from reference TRBV5-4 and TRBJ1-1, the complete variable domain is ETGVTQSPTHLIKTRGQQVTLRCSSQSGHNTVSWYQQALGQGPQFIFQYYREEENGRGNFPPRFSGLQFPNYSSELNVNALELDDSALYLCASTTVGQRNTEAFFGQGTRLTVV.

This rearrangement joins TRBV30 to TRBJ1-3; D ambiguous. Germline lookup yields CDR1 GTSNPN and CDR2 SVGIG (reference sequence). The V end lost 2 bases, the J end lost 0 bases, and 11 bases lay between the germline ends. This CDR3 is built from 15 residues. This CDR3 is CAWSLGGNSGNTIYF. The CDR3 DNA follows: TGTGCCTGGAGTCTTGGCGGCAACTCTGGAAACACCATATATTTT.

V usage is TRBV4-2 and J usage is TRBJ2-7; the match to TRBD1 covers 8 bases. The CDR3 has 15 residues. The germline V gene encodes CDR1 LGHNA and CDR2 YNFKEQ. The V and J ends lost 6 bases and 2 bases, in that order; junction bases with no gene match: 9. The CDR3 region is CASSYWGQEPYEQYF. The CDR3 DNA reads TGTGCCAGCAGTTACTGGGGACAGGAACCCTACGAGCAGTACTTC.

V and J are TRBV12-5 and TRBJ1-2; D is undetermined. The germline gives CDR1 LGHNT, CDR2 FRNRAP. The CDR3 totals 14 residues. V lost 2 bases to trimming and J lost 8 bases, with 15 bases between them. CDR3 in amino acids: CASGLYPQAWGYTF. CDR3 nucleotide sequence: TGTGCTAGTGGTTTGTATCCCCAAGCATGGGGCTACACCTTC. Together with reference TRBV12-5 and TRBJ1-2, the CDR3 gives the full variable domain: DARVTQTPRHKVTEMGQEVTMRCQPILGHNTVFWYRQTMMQGLELLAYFRNRAPLDDSGMPKDRFSAEMPDATLATLKIQPSEPRDSAVYFCASGLYPQAWGYTFGSGTRLTVV.

The rearrangement links TRBV11-2 to TRBJ1-1; D unclear. V lost 1 base, J lost 0 bases, and 12 bases lay in between. CDR1 SGHAT and CDR2 FQNNGV come from the germline V gene. The CDR3 totals 16 residues. CDR3 in amino acids: CASSLVRSLMNTEAFF. CDR3 nucleotides: TGTGCCAGCAGCTTAGTTAGATCCCTCATGAACACTGAAGCTTTCTTT.

The rearrangement joins TRBV5-8 to TRBJ1-6, with D unclear. The CDR3 spans 15 residues. V shed 0 bases and J shed 6 bases, with 10 bases lying between them. Germline V gene sequence: CDR1 SGHTS, CDR2 YDEGEE. DNA for the CDR3: TGTGCCAGCAGCTTGGTCCGAGTATCTAATTCACCCCTCCACTTT. Translation: CASSLVRVSNSPLHF. The full variable domain, its missing parts supplied by reference TRBV5-8 and TRBJ1-6, is EAGVTQSPTHLIKTRGQQATLRCSPISGHTSVYWYQQALGLGLQFLLWYDEGEERNRGNFPPRFSGRQFPNYSSELNVNALELEDSALYLCASSLVRVSNSPLHFGNGTRLTVT.

The chain uses TRBV19 and TRBJ1-1, with TRBD1 identical over 8 bases. CDR3 length equals 13 residues. From germline, CDR1 is LNHDA and CDR2 SQIVND (reference sequence). V dropped 6 bases and J dropped 1; count of bases not matched to a gene: 1. CDR3 coding DNA: TGTGCCAGTAGGGGACAGGCGAACACTGAAGCTTTCTTT. It yields the protein CASRGQANTEAFF. The whole variable domain, filled in from reference TRBV19 and TRBJ1-1, reads DGGITQSPKYLFRKEGQNVTLSCEQNLNHDAMYWYRQDPGQGLRLIYYSQIVNDFQKGDIAEGYSVSREKKESFPLTVTSAQKNPTAFYLCASRGQANTEAFFGQGTRLTVV.

The gene calls are TRBV30 and TRBJ2-5, with D possibly matching TRBD2 (6 bases). Trimming stripped 8 bases from V and 11 bases from J, with 24 bases between. Per germline, CDR1 GTSNPN and CDR2 SVGIG (reference sequence). CDR3 size: 13 residues. Written as DNA, the CDR3 is TGTGCCCGGGCGGGCGTTGGAGGGCAGGAGCAGTACTTC. Translation gives CARAGVGGQEQYF.